This TCR beta chain was recovered during a study of T cell responses to AZD1222 COVID-19 vaccine. Second doses that came at about 4 or about 12 weeks were put together. V lost 2 bases to trimming and J lost 4 bases, with 15 bases between them. The germline gives CDR1 KGHSH, CDR2 LQKENI. This CDR3 is built from 15 residues. Data came from immunoSEQ multiplex PCR; TCRdb stores just in-frame clones and leaves some out. The sample contains 85,000 to 120,000 clones, about nine tenths of which appear only once. About this clone itself: Its matching antigen is unknown.

Overall study findings and caveats: Repertoires were sampled only after the peak T cell response. White British people made up most donors, females outnumbered males, and clonal diversity was possibly underestimated.

The specimen comprised peripheral blood, sampled 28 days after the second AZD1222 dose. This clonotype was obtained from an adult who received the AZD1222 COVID-19 vaccine. The chain links TRBV18 to TRBJ2-7; perhaps TRBD1 as D (7 bases). The CDR3 DNA sequence: TGTGCCAGCTCACCATACTCGGCAGGGGGGTACGAGCAGTACTTC. It is translated as CASSPYSAGGYEQYF.